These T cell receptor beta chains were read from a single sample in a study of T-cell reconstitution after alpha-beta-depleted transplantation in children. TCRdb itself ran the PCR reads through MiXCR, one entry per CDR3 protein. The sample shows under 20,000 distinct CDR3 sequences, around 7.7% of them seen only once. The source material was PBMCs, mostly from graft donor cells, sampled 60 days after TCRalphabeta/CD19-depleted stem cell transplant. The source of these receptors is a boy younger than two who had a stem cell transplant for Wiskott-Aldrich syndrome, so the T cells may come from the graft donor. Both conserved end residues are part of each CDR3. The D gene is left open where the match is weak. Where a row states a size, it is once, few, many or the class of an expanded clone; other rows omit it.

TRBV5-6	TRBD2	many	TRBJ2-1	TGTGCCAGCAGCACGGCTAGCGGGAGTTACAATGAGCAGTTCTTC	CASSTASGSYNEQFF
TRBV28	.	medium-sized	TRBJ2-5	TGTGCCAGCATTGAAGCCAGGGGGGTCGGGGAGACCCAGTACTTC	CASIEARGVGETQYF
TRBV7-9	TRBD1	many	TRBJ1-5	TGTGCCAGCAGCCGTACAACAGGGGCCGCGGGGCAGCCCCAGCATTTT	CASSRTTGAAGQPQHF
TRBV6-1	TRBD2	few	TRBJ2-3	TGTGCCAGCAGTGTATCTAGCGGGAGCTCCACAGATACGCAGTATTTT	CASSVSSGSSTDTQYF
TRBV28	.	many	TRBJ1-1	TGTGCCAGCAGTGATCAGTTCTTGCTGAACACTGAAGCTTTCTTT	CASSDQFLLNTEAFF
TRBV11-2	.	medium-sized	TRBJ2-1	TGTGCCAGCAGCCACTTTCCGTATCGAAGCTCCTACAATGAGCAGTTCTTC	CASSHFPYRSSYNEQFF
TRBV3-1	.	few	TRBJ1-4	TGTGCCAGCAGCCAAGTCGGCGGGGGAAACGAAAAACTGTTTTTT	CASSQVGGGNEKLFF
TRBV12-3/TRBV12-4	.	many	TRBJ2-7	TGTGCCAGCAGCGTTAGCTGGGGCAGGTCCGAGCAGTACTTC	CASSVSWGRSEQYF
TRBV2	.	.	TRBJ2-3	TGTACCTTCTGTTCCCCGACAGGTTTAGCGGGTACAGATACGCAGTATTTT	CTFCSPTGLAGTDTQYF
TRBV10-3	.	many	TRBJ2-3	TGTGCCACCCGGGACGACGCTTTGGAGACAGATACGCAGTATTTT	CATRDDALETDTQYF
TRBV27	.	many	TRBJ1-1	TGTGCCAGCAGCCCGGTTGGCATGAACACTGAAGCTTTCTTT	CASSPVGMNTEAFF
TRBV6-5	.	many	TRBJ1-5	TGTGCCAGCAGGACCCTACAAGCAACCAATCAGCCCCAGCATTTT	CASRTLQATNQPQHF
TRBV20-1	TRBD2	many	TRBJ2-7	TGCAGTGCTAGCGGACTAGCGGGGACGAGCTCCTACGAGCAGTACTTC	CSASGLAGTSSYEQYF
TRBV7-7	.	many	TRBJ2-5	TGTGCCAGCAGCTTAGTGAGAGGGGAGACCCAGTACTTC	CASSLVRGETQYF
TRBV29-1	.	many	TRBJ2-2	TGCAGCGTTGATTTCCGCTCCACCGGGGAGCTGTTTTTT	CSVDFRSTGELFF
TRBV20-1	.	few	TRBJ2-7	TGCAGTGCTAAAGGGTCCTCCCGCTCCTACGAGCAGTACTTC	CSAKGSSRSYEQYF
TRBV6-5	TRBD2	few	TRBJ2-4	TGTGCCAGCAGTCATCTAGCGGGGGGACTAATAGCCAAAAACATTCAGTACTTC	CASSHLAGGLIAKNIQYF
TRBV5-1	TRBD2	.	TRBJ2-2	TGCGCCAGCAGCTTGTTGACTAGCGGAAACACCGGGGAGCTGTTTTTT	CASSLLTSGNTGELFF
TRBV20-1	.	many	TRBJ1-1	TGCAGTGCTAGGGGGGTACCTGAAGCTTTCTTT	CSARGVPEAFF
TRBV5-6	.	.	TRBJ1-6	TGTGCCAGCAGCTTTCAGGTTCAGGGATTGATCTCACCCCTCCACTTT	CASSFQVQGLISPLHF
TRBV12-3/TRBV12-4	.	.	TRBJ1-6	TGTGCCAGCAGTTTGGGGAGCTCCTATAATTCACCCCTCCACTTT	CASSLGSSYNSPLHF
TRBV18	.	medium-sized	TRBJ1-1	TGTGCCAGCTCATCGCGCCAGGGGAACACTGAAGCTTTCTTT	CASSSRQGNTEAFF
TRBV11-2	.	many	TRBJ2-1	TGTGCCAGCAGCTTAGATACTGAGCAGTTCTTC	CASSLDTEQFF
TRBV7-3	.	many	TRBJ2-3	TGTGCCAGCAGCTTAATGCCGGGAATCACAGATACGCAGTATTTT	CASSLMPGITDTQYF
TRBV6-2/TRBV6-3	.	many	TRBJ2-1	TGTGCCAGCAGTTCTCGGCTAGCCCTAGGGAATGAGCAGTTCTTC	CASSSRLALGNEQFF
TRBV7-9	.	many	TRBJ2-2	TGTGCCAGCAGCTTATGTTGCCGGGGCTGGGCGAACACCGGGGAGCTGTTTTTT	CASSLCCRGWANTGELFF
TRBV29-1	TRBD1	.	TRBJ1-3	TGCAGCGTTGAAGATCTGGACAGGGCTGGAAACACCATATATTTT	CSVEDLDRAGNTIYF
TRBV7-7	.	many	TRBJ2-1	TGTGCCAGCAGCACCGGGACTCACAATGAGCAGTTCTTC	CASSTGTHNEQFF
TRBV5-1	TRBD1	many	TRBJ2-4	TGCGCCAGCAGCCAGACTCGACAGGGTCTAAACCTCAAAAACATTCAGTACTTC	CASSQTRQGLNLKNIQYF
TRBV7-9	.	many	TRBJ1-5	TGTGCCAGCAGCTTGGGGCAGGGTGCGAATCAGCCCCAGCATTTT	CASSLGQGANQPQHF
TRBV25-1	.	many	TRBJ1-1	TGTGCCAGCAGTCCAGGGGTCTTGAACACTGAAGCTTTCTTT	CASSPGVLNTEAFF
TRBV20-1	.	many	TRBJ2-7	TGCAGTGCTAGACGGGAAAGTGCCTACGAGCAGTACTTC	CSARRESAYEQYF
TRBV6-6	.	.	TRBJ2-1	TGTGCCAGCAGTTACCTCGCCGGCTATGAGCAGTTCTTC	CASSYLAGYEQFF
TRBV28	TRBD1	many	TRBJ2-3	TGTGCCAGCAGTTTACACGGGACAGGGTCCACAGATACGCAGTATTTT	CASSLHGTGSTDTQYF
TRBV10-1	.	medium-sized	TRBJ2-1	TGCGCCAGCAGTGAGATTAGCGGACCATACAATGAGCAGTTCTTC	CASSEISGPYNEQFF
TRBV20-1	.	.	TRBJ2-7	TGCAGTGCTATTAAAGCGGGACAAAGATACGAGCAGTACTTC	CSAIKAGQRYEQYF
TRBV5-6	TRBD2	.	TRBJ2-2	TGTGCCAGCAGCTGGGGTGATAGCGGGCCTGATTCAACGAACACCGGGGAGCTGTTTTTT	CASSWGDSGPDSTNTGELFF
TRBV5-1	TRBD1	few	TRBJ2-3	TGCGCCAGCAGCTTGGCAGGCGGAGGGACAGGGCCCGCAGATACGCAGTATTTT	CASSLAGGGTGPADTQYF
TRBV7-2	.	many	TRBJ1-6	TGTGCCAGCATCTTATATCGTAGGGCCCTCCACTTT	CASILYRRALHF
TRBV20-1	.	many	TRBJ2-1	TGCAGTGCCGCCCCCCCCGCGGGATATACCTACAATGAGCAGTTCTTC	CSAAPPAGYTYNEQFF
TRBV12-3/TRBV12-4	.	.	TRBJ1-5	TGTGCCAGCACCTATGTCTCAGGAGGCAATCAGCCCCAGCATTTT	CASTYVSGGNQPQHF
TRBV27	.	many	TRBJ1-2	TGTGCCAGCAGTTCCTTCCCGGGACTGCTATCGGGCTATGGCTACACCTTC	CASSSFPGLLSGYGYTF
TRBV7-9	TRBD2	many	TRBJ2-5	TGTGCCAGCAGCCTCCGAGTTGGTAGCGGGGTCCAAGAGACCCAGTACTTC	CASSLRVGSGVQETQYF
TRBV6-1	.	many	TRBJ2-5	TGTGCCAGCAGTGAAGAATGGGTTTTGGAGACCCAGTACTTC	CASSEEWVLETQYF
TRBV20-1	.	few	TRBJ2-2	TGCAGTGCTAGAGGGTTGGTAGGGGACGTTTGGACCGGGGAGCTGTTTTTT	CSARGLVGDVWTGELFF
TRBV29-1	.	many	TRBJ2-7	TGCAGCGCGTCCGGGACTGGGGGCTACGAGCAGTACTTC	CSASGTGGYEQYF
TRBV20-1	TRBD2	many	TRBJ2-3	TGCAGTGCTAGTACCCTAGCGGGGCCCGATACGCAGTATTTT	CSASTLAGPDTQYF
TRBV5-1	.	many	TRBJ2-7	TGCGCCAGCAGCTTGGGAAGGGCGACCTACGAGCAGTACTTC	CASSLGRATYEQYF
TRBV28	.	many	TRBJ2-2	TGTGCCAGCAGCCCAGGGATGGGAACCGGGGAGCTGTTTTTT	CASSPGMGTGELFF
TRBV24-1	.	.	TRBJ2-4	TGTGCCACCGTCCATACCCGGGATTTCGCCAAAAACATTCAGTACTTC	CATVHTRDFAKNIQYF
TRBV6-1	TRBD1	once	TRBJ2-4	TGTGCCAGCAGTGAAAAGACAGGGGGCTTTCACATCCTTCCCAAAAACATTCAGTACTTC	CASSEKTGGFHILPKNIQYF
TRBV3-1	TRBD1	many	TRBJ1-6	TGTGCCAGCAGCCAGGGACAGGGATCACCCCTCCACTTT	CASSQGQGSPLHF
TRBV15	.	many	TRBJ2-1	TGTGCCACCAGCAGAGCCTGGCAAAAGCAGTTCTTC	CATSRAWQKQFF
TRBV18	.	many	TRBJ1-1	TGTGCCAGCTCACCCCACGCTAACACTGAAGCTTTCTTT	CASSPHANTEAFF
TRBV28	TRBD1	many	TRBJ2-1	TGTGCCAGCAGTTTATCCGGACAGGGGCCTTACAATGAGCAGTTCTTC	CASSLSGQGPYNEQFF
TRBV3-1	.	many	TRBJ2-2	TGTGCCAGCAGCCAAGCGGTCCTAGGCCGGGAGCTGTTTTTT	CASSQAVLGRELFF
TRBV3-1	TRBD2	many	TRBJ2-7	TGTGCCAGCAGCCCGTGGACTAGCGGATACTACGAGCAGTACTTC	CASSPWTSGYYEQYF
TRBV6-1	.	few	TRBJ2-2	TGTGCCAGCAGTGGGACCGCCCGGTCGAACACCGGGGAGCTGTTTTTT	CASSGTARSNTGELFF
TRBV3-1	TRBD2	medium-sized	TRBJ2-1	TGTGCCAGCAGCCAAGCCCCATCGACTAGCGGGAGGATAAATGAGCAGTTCTTC	CASSQAPSTSGRINEQFF
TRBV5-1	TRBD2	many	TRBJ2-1	TGCGCCAGCAGCTTGGAGGCTAGCGGGAGGTCCTACAATGAGCAGTTCTTC	CASSLEASGRSYNEQFF